This section outlines one T cell receptor beta chain sequence together with its context. What it recognizes is unknown. The CD8 memory sample joined CD45RO+ cells and CCR7-negative CD45RA+ cells. This CDR3 is built from 16 residues. The germline V gene has CDR1 SGDLS and CDR2 YYNGEE. Deletions cut 2 bases from V and 4 bases from J, with 15 bases between. This entry belongs to a study of shared clonotypes between healthy human individuals. Original analysis: With immunoSEQ giving junction-only sequences and no quality scores, filtering differed. Only in-frame clones appear in the TCRdb table, and some are missing; sequencing was by immunoSEQ multiplex PCR. Clone size and V and J calls were adopted from that table, with D and trimming inferred from the DNA. The sample records some 380,000 clones, about 96% being singletons. The study, taken as a whole, reports: With several donors compared, approximately 5% of naive CD4 clonotypes were shared.

The clonotype was recovered from a man between 25 and 39 years old in good health. The sequenced sample was memory CD8+ T cells sorted from blood. Documented subset: CD45RO+ cells pooled with CCR7-negative TemRA cells. The chain recombines TRBV9 with TRBJ2-2, with a possible D match to TRBD2 (5 bases). CDR3 loop: CASSVLEGRGTGELFF. The CDR3 nucleotides read TGTGCCAGCAGCGTCCTTGAGGGAAGAGGCACCGGGGAGCTGTTTTTT.